These 2 T cell receptor beta chains originate from one sample sequenced in a study of blood T cell repertoires in COVID-19. Assay used: immunoSEQ multiplex PCR; TCRdb lists only in-frame clones, some missing. The sample has about 23,000 clones, roughly 90% seen once. Sample: peripheral blood. These receptors originate from a woman of 80 years or more with active COVID-19.

J is TRBJ1-4 and V is TRBV19; 7 nucleotides agree with TRBD1. Germline lookup yields CDR1 LNHDA and CDR2 SQIVND (reference sequence). The length of the CDR3 is 15 residues. The V and J ends lost 4 bases and 7 bases, in that order; junction bases with no gene match: 9. CDR3 loop: CASSTGQAGGEKLFF. CDR3 DNA: TGTGCCAGTAGTACAGGACAGGCTGGGGGTGAAAAACTGTTTTTT.

The chain uses TRBV3-1 (or the pseudogene TRBV3-2) and TRBJ2-5, with a tentative D call TRBD2 (5 bases). V lost 1 base to trimming and J lost 2 bases, with 17 bases between them. The CDR3 has 17 residues. Looked up from germline, CDR1 is LGHDT and CDR2 is YNNKEL (reference sequence). In DNA, the CDR3 is TGTGCCAGCAGCCAAGGGGGAGAGGGCGTCCTTCAAGAGACCCAGTACTTC. Its translation is CASSQGGEGVLQETQYF.